Listed here is a single T cell receptor beta chain. Its antigen is currently unknown. Some clones are missing from TCRdb's copy, which holds only in-frame ones; the method was immunoSEQ multiplex PCR. Here the sample spans around 530,000 clones, around three quarters being singletons. Germline CDR1 MNHNY, CDR2 SVGAGI (reference sequence). The ends lost 6 bases at V and 14 bases at J; junction bases unmatched: 12. The CDR3 loop spans 13 amino acids. This record belongs to a study of shared clonotypes between healthy human individuals. Study-wide findings and caveats: Donors were few, which limited the genetic and exposure-history diversity represented.

The chain joins TRBV6-6 to TRBJ2-1, with TRBD1 matching over 8 bases. Input material: PBMCs. This TCR was sampled from a woman aged 40 to 50 in good health. Some clones in this sample may be carry-over from other donors' samples. Here the CDR3 DNA reads TGTGCCAGCAGGGAAACTGACAGGGGACGGAAGTTCTTC. Protein: CASRETDRGRKFF.